A single sample is the source of the 25 T cell receptor beta chains below, sequenced in a study of T cell repertoires in cytomegalovirus infection. These TCRs' antigens remain unknown. TCRdb re-called the reads with MiXCR, one entry per CDR3 protein. The sample shows roughly 920,000 distinct CDR3 sequences, around 30% of them seen only once. Here the sequenced sample was cultured CD8+ T cells from PBMCs, taken from culture after CMV antigen stimulation. The source of these receptors is a human donor in good health (CMV status not recorded). Some clones in this sample may be carry-over from other donors' samples.

CDR3 in DNA: TGTGCCAGCAGCTTACGTGTCGGGGGGGCCAAAAATGAGCAGTTCTTC. It encodes CASSLRVGGAKNEQFF. The chain employs TRBV5-5 and TRBJ2-1; 8 bases fit TRBD2. This CDR3 is built from 16 residues. J lost 7 bases, V lost 2 bases, and 11 bases had no gene match. Germline loops: CDR1 SGHKS, CDR2 YYEKEE (reference sequence). The variable domain in full, with the rest retrieved from reference TRBV5-5 and TRBJ2-1, is DAGVTQSPTHLIKTRGQQVTLRCSPISGHKSVSWYQQVLGQGPQFIFQYYEKEERGRGNFPDRFSARQFPNYSSELNVNALLLGDSALYLCASSLRVGGAKNEQFFGPGTRLTVL.

This sequence joins TRBV19 and TRBJ1-2; D unclear. This CDR3 contains 13 residues. Germline-derived CDR1 and CDR2 are LNHDA and SQIVND (reference sequence). V was shortened by 2 bases and J by 8 bases, with 12 bases between the two germline ends. The CDR3 nucleotides read TGTGCCAGTAGTATATTGGATTTGGAGGGCTACACCTTC. The encoded protein is CASSILDLEGYTF.

This clonotype was seen many times. V gene TRBV3-1 combines with J gene TRBJ1-4; 8 positions match TRBD1. Germline trimming cut 4 bases from V and 7 bases from J; bases unmatched to any gene: 8. The V gene's germline CDR1 is LGHDT and CDR2 YNNKEL (reference sequence). CDR3 length equals 15 residues. CDR3 nucleotide sequence: TGTGCCAGCAGCCCGGCACAGGGGGAGGCTGAAAAACTGTTTTTT. Protein sequence: CASSPAQGEAEKLFF.

The rearrangement uses TRBV7-6 and TRBJ2-1; a possible D gene is TRBD2 (6 bases). Between the trimmed V and J ends, which lost 3 bases and 9 bases, there was a span of 15 bases. The CDR3 spans 14 residues. Looked up from germline, CDR1 is SGHVS and CDR2 is FNYEAQ. CDR3 in DNA: TGTGCCAGCAGCTTGATAGGGGAGGACGGTGAGCAGTTCTTC. This translates into CASSLIGEDGEQFF.

This clonotype was seen more than once but under ten times. The rearrangement links TRBV6-6 to TRBJ2-2; D gene uncertain. The CDR3 totals 12 residues. The germline V gene has CDR1 MNHNY and CDR2 SVGAGI (reference sequence). The V and J ends lost 11 bases and 6 bases respectively, with 13 bases between them. CDR3 region: CAGKESSGELFF. The CDR3 DNA follows: TGTGCCGGAAAGGAGTCCTCCGGGGAGCTGTTTTTT.

The chain employs TRBV7-3 and TRBJ2-3; 14 bases align to TRBD2. Germline V gene lookup returns CDR1 SGHTA and CDR2 FQGTGA. Unmatched junction bases numbered 4, after V lost 5 bases and J lost 6 bases. The CDR3 has 15 amino acids. The CDR3 protein is CASSMTSGGGDTQYF. CDR3 bases: TGTGCCAGCAGCATGACTAGCGGGGGGGGCGATACGCAGTATTTT.

This chain uses TRBV5-6 with TRBJ2-7; D perhaps matches TRBD2 (5 bases). The CDR3 loop spans 14 amino acids. V lost 5 bases, J lost 0 bases, and 12 bases lay in between. Germline V gene lookup returns CDR1 SGHDT and CDR2 YYEEEE. The CDR3 reads CASSFGVSSYEQYF. As DNA, the CDR3 is TGTGCCAGCAGTTTCGGGGTTAGCTCCTACGAGCAGTACTTC. Complete variable domain (other parts from reference TRBV5-6 and TRBJ2-7): DAGVTQSPTHLIKTRGQQVTLRCSPKSGHDTVSWYQQALGQGPQFIFQYYEEEERQRGNFPDRFSGHQFPNYSSELNVNALLLGDSALYLCASSFGVSSYEQYFGPGTRLTVT.

This clonotype was seen at least ten times. The chain carries TRBV7-9 and TRBJ2-1; 10 nucleotides align to TRBD2. From germline, CDR1 is SEHNR and CDR2 FQNEAQ (reference sequence). V shed 3 bases and J 10 bases; nucleotides not matched to a gene: 6. This CDR3 is built from 14 residues. The CDR3 DNA reads TGTGCCAGCAGCTTGTCTAGCGGGGGTGGAGAGCAGTTCTTC. It specifies CASSLSSGGGEQFF.

This clonotype has at least ten counts. This chain connects TRBV19 to TRBJ1-5; D possibly corresponds to TRBD1 (6 bases). CDR1 LNHDA and CDR2 SQIVND come from the germline V gene (reference sequence). V lost 7 bases and J 11 bases, leaving 15 bases between the germline ends. This CDR3 is 12 amino acids long. The CDR3 DNA follows: TGTGCCAGTACTACCGGAGGGGGGACCCAGCATTTT. Translating it yields CASTTGGGTQHF. Looking up the rest from reference TRBV19 and TRBJ1-5 gives the full variable domain: DGGITQSPKYLFRKEGQNVTLSCEQNLNHDAMYWYRQDPGQGLRLIYYSQIVNDFQKGDIAEGYSVSREKKESFPLTVTSAQKNPTAFYLCASTTGGGTQHFGDGTRLSIL.

This chain joins TRBV7-3 and TRBJ1-6; D not resolved. Germline-derived CDR1 and CDR2 are SGHTA and FQGTGA. The CDR3 is made up of 16 amino acids. V was shortened by 6 bases and J by 0 bases, with 12 bases between the two germline ends. The CDR3 region has the DNA TGTGCCAGCAGTTCGATCCGAAGCTCCTATAATTCACCCCTCCACTTT. Its translation is CASSSIRSSYNSPLHF.

This rearrangement joins TRBV2 to TRBJ2-1; TRBD2 matches at 8 bases. Germline CDR1 SNHLY, CDR2 FYNNEI. The CDR3 length is 13 residues. J lost 13 bases, V lost 2 bases, and 7 bases had no gene match. In DNA, the CDR3 is TGTGCCAGCAGTGAACGGATCGGGGGGGCCCAGTTCTTC. Translating gives CASSERIGGAQFF.

This rearrangement joins TRBV2 to TRBJ1-2; tentative D call: TRBD1 (6 bases). CDR1 and CDR2 from the germline V gene are SNHLY and FYNNEI. V was pared by 2 bases and J by 8 bases, with 24 bases between. The CDR3 has 17 residues. The CDR3 sequence: CASSESRQGLFAWGYTF. Here the CDR3 DNA reads TGTGCCAGCAGTGAAAGTCGGCAGGGGCTGTTTGCTTGGGGCTACACCTTC.

V and J are TRBV2 and TRBJ1-1; 7 bases line up with TRBD1. The germline gives CDR1 SNHLY, CDR2 FYNNEI. V dropped 9 bases and J dropped 2; count of bases not matched to a gene: 15. The CDR3 length is 16 residues. This CDR3 is CARPTTQGKINTEAFF. DNA of the CDR3: TGTGCCAGACCAACCACACAGGGGAAAATAAACACTGAAGCTTTCTTT.

The chain is built from TRBV4-3 and TRBJ2-2; D tentatively fits TRBD1 or TRBD2 (5 bases each). Germline values: CDR1 LGHNA, CDR2 YSLEER. CDR3 length: 15 residues. Deletions cut 4 bases from V and 3 bases from J, with 12 bases between. The CDR3 region is CASSRRDRYTGELFF. In nucleotides, the CDR3 is TGCGCCAGCAGCCGTCGGGACCGATACACCGGGGAGCTGTTTTTT.

The sample holds a few counts of this clonotype. This sequence joins TRBV6-2 or TRBV6-3 and TRBJ2-1; D is uncertain. The CDR3 totals 16 residues. Germline CDR1 reads MNHEY; CDR2 reads SVGEGT. V was shortened by 0 bases and J by 3 bases, with 12 bases between the two germline ends. CDR3 DNA sequence: TGTGCCAGCAGTTACTCGAATCGGCTAGACTACAATGAGCAGTTCTTC. It codes for CASSYSNRLDYNEQFF.

This clonotype was recorded at least ten times. This chain joins TRBV7-2 and TRBJ2-7; 8 bases map to TRBD1. V shed 6 bases and J 7 bases; nucleotides not matched to a gene: 14. Germline values: CDR1 SGHTA, CDR2 FQGNSA. There are 15 residues in the CDR3. The CDR3 spells CASRQDRGAFGEQYF. CDR3 nucleotides: TGTGCCAGCAGACAAGACAGGGGCGCTTTTGGGGAGCAGTACTTC.

The rearrangement joins TRBV4-3 to TRBJ2-5, with D possibly being TRBD1 (6 bases). This CDR3 has 15 residues. V shed 0 bases and J shed 3 bases, with 11 bases lying between them. CDR1 and CDR2 (germline): LGHNA, YSLEER. In DNA, the CDR3 is TGCGCCAGCAGCCAAGAGGGCGGACAGAAAGAGACCCAGTACTTC. It yields the protein CASSQEGGQKETQYF.

This clonotype occurred a few times. The junction departs from the called germline gene at one end, perhaps through a read error. The rearrangement uses TRBV7-7 and TRBJ2-5; D not certain. Germline V gene data show CDR1 as SSHAT and CDR2 as FNYEAQ (reference sequence). The CDR3 length is 16 residues. The CDR3: CASSFKPPPYQETQYF. The CDR3 nucleotides are TGTGCTAGCAGCTTCAAACCGCCCCCCTACCAAGAGACCCAGTACTTC.

V is TRBV6-6 and J is TRBJ1-2, with 8 bases identical to TRBD1. Germline CDR1 reads MNHNY; CDR2 reads SVGAGI (reference sequence). Trimming at V came to 0 bases and at J to 4 bases, leaving 4 bases not matched to a gene. This CDR3 is 15 amino acids long. The CDR3 sequence: CASSYSGQATYGYTF. The CDR3 coding sequence is TGTGCCAGCAGTTACTCGGGACAGGCCACCTATGGCTACACCTTC.

This chain connects TRBV15 to TRBJ1-2; 9 positions match TRBD1. The CDR3 covers 15 residues. V was clipped by 0 bases and J by 8 bases; unmatched bases: 7. CDR1 is LNHNV and CDR2 is YYDKDF in the germline V gene (reference sequence). CDR3 DNA sequence: TGTGCCACCAGCAGAGATAAGGGACAGGGTTTGGGCTACACCTTC. Encoded protein: CATSRDKGQGLGYTF.

Regarding this clonotype: This likely comes from a read error, as the CDR3 has no conserved phenylalanine or tryptophan at its end. The rearrangement links TRBV11-2 to TRBJ2-7; D gene uncertain. Trimming stripped 5 bases from V and 3 bases from J, with 14 bases between. The CDR3 length is 14 residues. From germline, CDR1 is SGHAT and CDR2 FQNNGV. The CDR3 here is CASSPGPLYYEQYI. The CDR3 bases are TGTGCCAGCAGCCCCGGGCCACTCTACTACGAGCAGTACATC.

V usage is TRBV6-8 and J usage is TRBJ1-6; TRBD1 matches 8 bases. Germline CDR1 is MNHGY and CDR2 is SAAAGT. V shed 8 bases and J 6 bases; nucleotides not matched to a gene: 3. The CDR3 runs to 13 residues. This CDR3 is CASSRGLNSPLHF. DNA of the CDR3: TGTGCCAGCTCCAGGGGGCTTAATTCACCCCTCCACTTT.

This clonotype was counted at least ten times. The chain uses TRBV7-6 and TRBJ2-3, with 9 bases matching TRBD2. Germline lookup yields CDR1 SGHVS and CDR2 FNYEAQ. With 3 bases clipped from V and 5 bases from J, the junction kept 6 bases outside the gene matches. This CDR3 has 15 amino acids. CDR3 nucleotides: TGTGCCAGCAGCTTCGGGACTAGCAAACAAGATACGCAGTATTTT. It translates to CASSFGTSKQDTQYF.

The V and J genes are TRBV6-2 or TRBV6-3 and TRBJ1-2, with 7 nucleotides matching TRBD1. Per germline, CDR1 MNHEY and CDR2 SVGEGT. The CDR3 runs to 16 residues. After removal of 4 bases from V and 2 bases from J, the junction contained 10 bases not matched to a gene. The CDR3 sequence: CASSSPGTARNYGYTF. In DNA, the CDR3 is TGTGCCAGCAGTTCTCCCGGGACAGCACGAAACTATGGCTACACCTTC.

This clonotype has a handful of counts. This rearrangement joins TRBV6-1 to TRBJ1-2, with 10 bases fitting TRBD1. The CDR3 spans 15 residues. CDR1 is MNHNS, CDR2 SASEGT, per germline. V was clipped by 5 bases and J by 3 bases; unmatched bases: 6. For the CDR3, the DNA is TGTGCCAGCAGTCACCCCGGGACAGGGGACTATGGCTACACCTTC. Its translation is CASSHPGTGDYGYTF.